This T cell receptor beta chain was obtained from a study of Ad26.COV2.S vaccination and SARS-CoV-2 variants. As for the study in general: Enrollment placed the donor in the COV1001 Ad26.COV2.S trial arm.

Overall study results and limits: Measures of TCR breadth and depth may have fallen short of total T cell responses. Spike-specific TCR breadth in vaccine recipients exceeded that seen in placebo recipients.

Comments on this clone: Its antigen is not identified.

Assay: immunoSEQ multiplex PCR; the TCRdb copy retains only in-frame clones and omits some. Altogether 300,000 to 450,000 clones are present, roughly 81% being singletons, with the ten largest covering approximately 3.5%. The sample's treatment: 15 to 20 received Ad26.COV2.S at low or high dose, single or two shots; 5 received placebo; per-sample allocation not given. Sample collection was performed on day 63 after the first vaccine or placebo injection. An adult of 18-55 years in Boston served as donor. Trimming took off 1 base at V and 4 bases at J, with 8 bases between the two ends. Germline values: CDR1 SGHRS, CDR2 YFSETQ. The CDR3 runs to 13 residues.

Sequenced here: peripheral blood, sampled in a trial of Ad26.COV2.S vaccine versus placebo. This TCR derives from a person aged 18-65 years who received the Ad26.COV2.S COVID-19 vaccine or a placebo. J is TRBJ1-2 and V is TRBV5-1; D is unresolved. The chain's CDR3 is CASSLLGLYGYTF. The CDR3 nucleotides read TGCGCCAGCAGCTTGTTGGGTCTCTATGGCTACACCTTC.